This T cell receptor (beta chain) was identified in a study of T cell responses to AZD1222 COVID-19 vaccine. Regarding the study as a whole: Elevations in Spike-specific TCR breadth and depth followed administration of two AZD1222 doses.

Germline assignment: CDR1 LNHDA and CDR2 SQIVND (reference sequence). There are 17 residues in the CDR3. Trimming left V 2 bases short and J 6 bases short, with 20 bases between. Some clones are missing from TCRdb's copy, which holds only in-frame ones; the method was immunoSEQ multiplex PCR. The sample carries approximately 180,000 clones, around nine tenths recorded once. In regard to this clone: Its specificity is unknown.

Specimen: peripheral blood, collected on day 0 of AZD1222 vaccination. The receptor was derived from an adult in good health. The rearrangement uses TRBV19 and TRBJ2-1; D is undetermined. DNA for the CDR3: TGTGCCAGTAGTATATTTATGGACCGATCGCGACGCAATGAGCAGTTCTTC. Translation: CASSIFMDRSRRNEQFF.